The rows below give T cell receptor beta chains drawn from one sample of a study of response to subunit inactivated influenza vaccine. TCRdb reprocessed the RT-PCR reads via MiXCR and lists one record per CDR3 protein. The sample contains more than 550,000 distinct CDR3 sequences, about 11% of which appear only once. These sequences were also reported in another study, on T cells expressing NK-cell markers.

Specimen: PBMCs from blood, collected on the day of vaccination. The receptors stem from a man over 45 who received an inactivated influenza vaccine. Each CDR3 is given with its conserved first and last residue.

TRBV7-9	TRBJ2-1	CASSLGGGTNEQFF
TRBV12-3/TRBV12-4	TRBJ2-3	CASSTGQGTADTQYF
TRBV20-1	TRBJ2-3	CSARDGYTDTQYF
TRBV20-1	TRBJ2-3	CSARDLSQDTQYF
TRBV20-1	TRBJ2-5	CSARELGWRLETQYF
TRBV12-3/TRBV12-4	TRBJ2-2	CASSLAGTAGELFF
TRBV5-1	TRBJ2-5	CASSSTGSDQETQYF
TRBV5-1	TRBJ2-3	CASSLDPRSTDTQYF
TRBV12-3/TRBV12-4	TRBJ2-1	CASRKQSSYNEQFF
TRBV4-1	TRBJ2-5	CASSQDVSGYQETQYF
TRBV12-3/TRBV12-4	TRBJ2-5	CASRAGTRETQYF
TRBV6-5	TRBJ2-7	CASSWGDNSYEQYF
TRBV9	TRBJ2-3	CASSVGASGTSSFPQYF
TRBV5-6	TRBJ2-7	CASSLPRDRGYEQYF
TRBV21-1	TRBJ2-3	CASSKESRGRGWTDTQYF
TRBV29-1	TRBJ1-4	CSVARGLKTDEKLFF
TRBV12-3/TRBV12-4	TRBJ2-2	CASSLALGGNTGELFF
TRBV18	TRBJ2-7	CASSNRDTTYEQYF
TRBV15	TRBJ2-3	CATSRRTGADTQYF
TRBV29-1	TRBJ2-1	CSVEVRTPGSYNEQFF
TRBV7-8	TRBJ2-1	CASSTRGSSYNEQFF
TRBV29-1	TRBJ2-7	CSVWDSGRINEQYF
TRBV4-2	TRBJ1-5	CASSQSRGGLQPQHF
TRBV7-2	TRBJ2-3	CASSLGLAGGRADTQYF
TRBV5-1	TRBJ2-3	CASSLWDGSTDTQYF
TRBV12-3/TRBV12-4	TRBJ2-7	CASSLPGTYEQYF
TRBV29-1	TRBJ2-1	CSVWGIGNEQFF
TRBV12-3/TRBV12-4	TRBJ1-2	CASSPWTANYGYTF
TRBV5-1	TRBJ2-2	CASSARQGDTGELFF
TRBV4-2	TRBJ2-1	CASSQEVTFSSYNEQFF
TRBV4-1	TRBJ1-4	CASSHGDRMTNEKLFF
TRBV7-8	TRBJ2-7	CASSPVRFGYEQYF
TRBV20-1	TRBJ2-1	CSARDPGSYNEQFF
TRBV12-3/TRBV12-4	TRBJ2-3	CASSPGLALTDTQYF
TRBV9	TRBJ1-5	CASSSNGRPQHF
TRBV24-1	TRBJ2-3	CATSEPGLAPTDTQYF
TRBV7-2	TRBJ2-5	CASSLRGGAGWGETQYF
TRBV6-2/TRBV6-3	TRBJ2-1	CASSYSGTEKANEQFF
TRBV9	TRBJ2-3	CASSVGGGSTDTQYF
TRBV5-1	TRBJ2-3	CASSPGPGSLLEYF
TRBV5-1	TRBJ2-3	CASSTGDRTDTQYF
TRBV6-2/TRBV6-3	TRBJ2-3	CASSLSGISTDTQYF
TRBV11-2	TRBJ1-1	CASSTIRWATEAFF
TRBV12-3/TRBV12-4	TRBJ1-5	CASSPTRTGREPQHF
TRBV7-9	TRBJ2-1	CASSLPSNNEQFF
TRBV13	TRBJ2-7	CASSGQNGREQYF
TRBV9	TRBJ2-2	CASSVGNTGELFF
TRBV15	TRBJ2-2	CATSRSRGTGELFF
TRBV7-9	TRBJ1-2	CASSFVDRGYGYTF
TRBV12-3/TRBV12-4	TRBJ2-7	CASSLTPGQGADEQYF
TRBV20-1	TRBJ1-5	CSARTGGRQPQHF
TRBV13	TRBJ2-7	CASSKEQRSYEQYF
TRBV11-2	TRBJ2-7	CASSLVSYEQYF
TRBV20-1	TRBJ1-4	CSARDRDSGVKLFF
TRBV5-1	TRBJ2-6	CASSLSTGSGANVLTF
TRBV28	TRBJ2-7	CASSASGTSIGVYF
TRBV6-2/TRBV6-3	TRBJ1-2	CASSYGPANYGYTF
TRBV10-3	TRBJ2-3	CAAATGGGDTQYF
TRBV14	TRBJ2-5	CASSQERDGTQYF
TRBV5-1	TRBJ1-2	CASSLLGPRDEGYTF